This T cell receptor (beta chain) originates from a study of T-cell reconstitution after alpha-beta-depleted transplantation in children. Unique molecular identifiers featured in how the TCRbeta library was prepared. TCRdb re-derived calls from the PCR reads in MiXCR, one entry per CDR3 protein. The repertoire consists of 200,000 to 250,000 distinct CDR3 sequences, with 8% to 9.5% occurring once and the leading ten covering approximately 6.2%. Germline CDR1 KGHSH, CDR2 LQKENI. The V gene lost 0 bases and the J gene lost 6 bases, with 12 bases spanning the gap. The CDR3 runs 14 residues. The TCR originated in a human donor who donated a stem cell graft to a child with acute lymphoblastic leukemia. The chain links TRBV18 to TRBJ2-7; D might be TRBD2 (5 bases). Source: PBMCs from the stem cell graft donor, taken from the stem cell graft. CDR3 DNA sequence: TGTGCCAGCTCACCACCTTCCCCGGCGGGCGAGCAGTACTTC. Protein: CASSPPSPAGEQYF. The whole variable domain, filled in from reference TRBV18 and TRBJ2-7, reads NAGVMQNPRHLVRRRGQEARLRCSPMKGHSHVYWYRQLPEEGLKFMVYLQKENIIDESGMPKERFSAEFPKEGPSILRIQQVVRGDSAAYFCASSPPSPAGEQYFGPGTRLTVT.